The following is a TCR beta chain sequence with its context. The assay was immunoSEQ multiplex PCR, and TCRdb's table has in-frame clones only and misses some. In the table there are approximately 110,000 clones, approximately 91% of which are singletons. These data originate in a study of control samples from healthy donors and cancer patients. The germline V gene encodes CDR1 SGHRS and CDR2 YFSETQ. The CDR3 length is 16 residues. V was clipped by 3 bases and J by 2 bases, with 18 bases between them. The V call is TRBV5-1, the J call TRBJ2-7, with D possibly matching TRBD1 (6 bases). Sequenced material: blood. The sequence came from a woman aged 18 to 35 in good health. CDR3 protein: CASSSGQWKGAYEQYF. The CDR3 bases are TGCGCCAGCAGCTCCGGACAGTGGAAGGGGGCCTACGAGCAGTACTTC.